The T cell receptor (beta chain) described here comes from a study of T cells in Graves' hyperthyroidism and ophthalmopathy. Overall study: Before any treatment, at initial diagnosis, peripheral blood was collected. Findings and caveats of the study: A model using 13 V-J features told ophthalmopathy apart from stable hyperthyroidism.

This clonotype was found many times. Its specificity is unknown. There were TCR beta CDR3 regions amplified from RNA transcripts. First-round RT-PCR of the TCR CDR3 relied on the HTBI primer set. One entry per CDR3 protein, called by TCRdb with MiXCR from the multiplex PCR reads. The data contain about half a million distinct CDR3 sequences, under 25% of them seen just once; the ten biggest clones take up around 54%. Trimming took 6 bases from V and 5 from J; bases not matched to a gene: 7. This CDR3 contains 14 residues. Germline-derived CDR1 and CDR2 are MNHNS and SASEGT. The study excluded patients with uncontrolled infection, other autoimmune disease, pregnancy or lactation.

V is TRBV6-1 and J is TRBJ2-3, with TRBD1 matching 8 bases. Sequenced: blood. The TCR originated in a woman between 65 and 79 years old with Graves' ophthalmopathy. The CDR3 is CASSWTGIRDTQYF. The CDR3 bases are TGTGCCAGCAGCTGGACAGGGATCAGAGATACGCAGTATTTT.